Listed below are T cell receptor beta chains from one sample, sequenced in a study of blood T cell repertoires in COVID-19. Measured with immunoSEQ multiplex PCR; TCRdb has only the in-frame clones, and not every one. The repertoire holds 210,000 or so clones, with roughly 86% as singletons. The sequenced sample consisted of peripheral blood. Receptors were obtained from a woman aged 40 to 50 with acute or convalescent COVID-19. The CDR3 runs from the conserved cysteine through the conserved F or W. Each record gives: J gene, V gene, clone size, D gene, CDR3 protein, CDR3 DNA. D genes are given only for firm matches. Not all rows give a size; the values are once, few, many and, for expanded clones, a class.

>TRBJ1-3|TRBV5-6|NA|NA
CASSLGQFYSGNTIYF
TGTGCCAGCAGCTTGGGACAGTTCTACTCTGGAAACACCATATATTTT
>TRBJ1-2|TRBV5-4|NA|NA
CASSWDTNYGYTF
TGTGCCAGCAGCTGGGACACTAACTATGGCTACACCTTC
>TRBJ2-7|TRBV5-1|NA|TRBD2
CASSIGGTSAYEQYF
TGCGCCAGCAGCATAGGAGGGACTAGCGCCTACGAGCAGTACTTC
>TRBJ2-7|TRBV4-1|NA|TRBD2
CASSQKAGGPYEQYF
TGCGCCAGCAGCCAGAAAGCGGGAGGGCCTTACGAGCAGTACTTC
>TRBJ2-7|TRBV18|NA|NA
CASSPARLYEQYF
TGTGCCAGCTCACCAGCACGACTCTACGAGCAGTACTTC
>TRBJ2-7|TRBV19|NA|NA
CASSITGSYEQYF
TGTGCCAGTAGTATAACAGGGTCCTACGAGCAGTACTTC
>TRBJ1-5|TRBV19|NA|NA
CASSIRGPGGQPQHF
TGTGCCAGTAGTATTAGAGGGCCGGGGGGTCAGCCCCAGCATTTT
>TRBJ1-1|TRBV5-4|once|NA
CASSKDRNTEAFF
TGTGCCAGCAGCAAAGACAGAAACACTGAAGCTTTCTTT
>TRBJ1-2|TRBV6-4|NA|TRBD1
CASRGQFNHGYTF
TGTGCCAGCAGGGGACAGTTTAACCATGGCTACACCTTC
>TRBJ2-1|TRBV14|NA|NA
CASSQDWGGGRPFF
TGTGCCAGCAGCCAAGATTGGGGCGGCGGCCGCCCGTTCTTC
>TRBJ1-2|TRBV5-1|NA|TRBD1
CASNEQGAGGYTF
TGCGCCAGCAATGAACAGGGGGCAGGGGGCTACACCTTC
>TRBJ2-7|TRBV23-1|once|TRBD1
CARPSGTGGYEQYF
TGCGCCAGACCCTCAGGGACAGGGGGTTACGAGCAGTACTTC